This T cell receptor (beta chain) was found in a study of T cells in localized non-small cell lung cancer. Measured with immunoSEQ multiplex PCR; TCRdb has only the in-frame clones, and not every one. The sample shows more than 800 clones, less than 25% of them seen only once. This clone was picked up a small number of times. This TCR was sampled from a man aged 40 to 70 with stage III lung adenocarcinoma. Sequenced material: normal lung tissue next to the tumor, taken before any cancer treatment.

CDR3 residues: CASSVWDTSTDTQYF. The CDR3 DNA reads as TGTGCCAGCAGTGTCTGGGACACGAGCACAGATACGCAGTATTTT. This rearrangement joins TRBV6-8 to TRBJ2-3; D perhaps matches TRBD1 (6 bases). Germline CDR1 and CDR2: MNHGY and SAAAGT. The V end lost 5 bases, the J end lost 0 bases, and 12 bases lay between the germline ends. The CDR3 contains 15 residues.